This T cell receptor beta chain derives from a study of spatial heterogeneity in lung cancer. TCRdb called the 5' RACE reads again in MiXCR, with one record for every CDR3 protein. This sample has 20,000 to 25,000 distinct CDR3 sequences, with 2.5% to 4% found just once. Germline V gene data show CDR1 as LGHDT and CDR2 as YNNKEL (reference sequence). The CDR3 spans 13 residues. Germline trimming cut 3 bases from V and 5 bases from J; bases unmatched to any gene: 2. This clonotype occurred a few times. Time point described: sample taken at primary tumor resection. V and J are TRBV3-1 and TRBJ1-1; TRBD1 aligns across 8 bases. This material consisted of PBMCs, taken at surgery. The TCR comes from a female donor with early-stage non-small cell lung cancer. The CDR3 DNA reads as TGTGCCAGCAGCCACCGGGACAGGACTGAAGCTTTCTTT. Protein product: CASSHRDRTEAFF.